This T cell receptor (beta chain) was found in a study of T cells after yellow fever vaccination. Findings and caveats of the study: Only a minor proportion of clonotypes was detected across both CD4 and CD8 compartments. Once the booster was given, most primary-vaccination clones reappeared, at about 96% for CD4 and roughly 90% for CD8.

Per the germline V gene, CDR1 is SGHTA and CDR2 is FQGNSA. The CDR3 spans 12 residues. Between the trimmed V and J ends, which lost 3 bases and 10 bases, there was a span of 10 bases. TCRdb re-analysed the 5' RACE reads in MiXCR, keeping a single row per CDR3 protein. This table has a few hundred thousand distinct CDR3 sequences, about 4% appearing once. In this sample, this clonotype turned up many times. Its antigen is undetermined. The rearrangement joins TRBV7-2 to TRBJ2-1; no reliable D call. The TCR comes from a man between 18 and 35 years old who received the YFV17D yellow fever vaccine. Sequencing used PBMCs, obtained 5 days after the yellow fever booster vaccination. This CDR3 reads CASSFGRVEQFF. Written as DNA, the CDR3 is TGTGCCAGCAGCTTCGGACGTGTGGAGCAGTTCTTC.